This TCR beta chain was sequenced for a study of blood T cell repertoires in COVID-19. On the study more broadly: Acute and convalescent COVID-19 samples came from the United States, Italy and Spain. PBMCs, B-cell-depleted T cells, or T cells were the source of the cDNA or gDNA that made up the material.

The CDR3 is 14 residues long. Germline assignment: CDR1 MNHNY and CDR2 SVGAGI (reference sequence). The V end was cut by 6 bases, the J end by 0 bases, with 10 bases between. Original analysis: Counts of nucleated cells, estimated from reference gene primer amplification, were obtained. TCRdb keeps only in-frame clones here, not all; method: immunoSEQ multiplex PCR. V, J and clone size are those of that table, while D and trimming were read from the DNA. Counted here are approximately 100,000 clones, 65% to 80% occurring once; the ten biggest clones make up 20% to 25%. The sequence was collected from a man between 65 and 85 years old with active or convalescent COVID-19. Sequenced material: peripheral blood. The rearrangement joins TRBV6-6 to TRBJ2-3; perhaps TRBD1 as D (6 bases). CDR3 sequence: CASSWTASTDTQYF. The CDR3 DNA follows: TGTGCCAGCAGCTGGACAGCTAGCACAGATACGCAGTATTTT.